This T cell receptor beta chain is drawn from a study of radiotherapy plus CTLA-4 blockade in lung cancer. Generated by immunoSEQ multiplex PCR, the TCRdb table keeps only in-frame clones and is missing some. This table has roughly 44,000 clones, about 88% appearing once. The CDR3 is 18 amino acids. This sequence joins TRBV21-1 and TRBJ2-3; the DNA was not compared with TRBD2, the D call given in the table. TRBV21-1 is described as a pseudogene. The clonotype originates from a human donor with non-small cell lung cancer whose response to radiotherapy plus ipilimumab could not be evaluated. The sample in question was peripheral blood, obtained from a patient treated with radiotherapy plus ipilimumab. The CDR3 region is CASSKAELAGEGTDTQYF. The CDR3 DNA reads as TGTGCCAGCAGCAAAGCCGAACTAGCGGGAGAAGGGACAGATACGCAGTATTTT.